This T cell receptor beta chain emerged from a study of T cell responses to AZD1222 COVID-19 vaccine. Overall study results and limits: None of the repertoires were sampled until the peak T cell response had passed. Only a handful of AZD1222 recipients were seropositive at baseline. The sample set comprised mostly white British donors with more females, and clonal diversity was possibly underestimated. Nearly half of spike-specific TCRs reportedly go after variant regions that carry no mutations.

Trimming took off 0 bases at V and 5 bases at J, with 13 bases between the two ends. The CDR3 is 16 residues long. Germline CDR1 LGHNT, CDR2 FRNRAP. TCRdb's copy holds only in-frame clones and misses some; the assay was immunoSEQ multiplex PCR. The sample has 160,000 or so clones; under 95% are singletons. Worth noting for this clone: Its antigen is undetermined.

This rearrangement joins TRBV12-5 to TRBJ1-4; D gene uncertain. The material was peripheral blood, obtained on day 0 of MenACWY control vaccination. The source is an adult in good health. The chain's CDR3 is CASGLVQGGENEKLFF. For the CDR3, the DNA is TGTGCTAGTGGTTTGGTACAAGGTGGGGAAAATGAAAAACTGTTTTTT.